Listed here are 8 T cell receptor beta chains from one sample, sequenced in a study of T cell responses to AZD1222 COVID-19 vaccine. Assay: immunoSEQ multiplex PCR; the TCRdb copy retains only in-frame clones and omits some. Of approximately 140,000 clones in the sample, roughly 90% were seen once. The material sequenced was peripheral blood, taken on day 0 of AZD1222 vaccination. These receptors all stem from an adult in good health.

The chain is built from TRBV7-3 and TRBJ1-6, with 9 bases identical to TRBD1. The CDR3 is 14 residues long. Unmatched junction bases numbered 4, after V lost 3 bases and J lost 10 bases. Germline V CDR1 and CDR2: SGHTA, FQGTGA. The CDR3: CASSLTGGASPLHF. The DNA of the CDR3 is TGTGCCAGCAGCTTGACAGGGGGTGCATCACCCCTCCACTTT. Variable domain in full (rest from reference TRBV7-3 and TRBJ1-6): GAGVSQTPSNKVTEKGKYVELRCDPISGHTALYWYRQSLGQGPEFLIYFQGTGAADDSGLPNDRFFAVRPEGSVSTLKIQRTERGDSAVYLCASSLTGGASPLHFGNGTRLTVT.

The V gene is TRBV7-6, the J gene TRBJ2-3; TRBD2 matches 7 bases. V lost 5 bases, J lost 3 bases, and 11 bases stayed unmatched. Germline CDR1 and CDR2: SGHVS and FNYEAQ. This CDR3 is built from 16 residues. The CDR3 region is CASSRRGGSNTDTQYF. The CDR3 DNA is TGTGCCAGCAGCCGGCGGGGCGGGAGTAATACAGATACGCAGTATTTT.

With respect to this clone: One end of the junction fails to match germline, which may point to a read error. As DNA, the CDR3 is TGTGCCAGCAGCTTAGGGACAGGAAAGGCATTGAATTTT. It yields the protein CASSLGTGKALNF. The chain has TRBV7-2 and TRBJ2-3; 7 bases are shared with TRBD1. The germline gives CDR1 SGHTA, CDR2 FQGNSA. The CDR3 runs 13 residues.

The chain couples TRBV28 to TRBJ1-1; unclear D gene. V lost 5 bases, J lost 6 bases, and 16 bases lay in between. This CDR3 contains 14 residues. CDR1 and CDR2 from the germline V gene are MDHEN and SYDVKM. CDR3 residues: CASSTPTIGAEAFF. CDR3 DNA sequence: TGTGCCAGCAGTACCCCAACCATTGGCGCTGAAGCTTTCTTT.

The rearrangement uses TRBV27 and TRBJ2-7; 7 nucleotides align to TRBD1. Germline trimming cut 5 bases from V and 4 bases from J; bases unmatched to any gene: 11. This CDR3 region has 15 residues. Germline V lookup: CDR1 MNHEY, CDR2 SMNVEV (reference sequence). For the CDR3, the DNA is TGTGCCAGCAGTAATACAGGGGCACCTGTTTACGAGCAGTACTTC. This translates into CASSNTGAPVYEQYF.

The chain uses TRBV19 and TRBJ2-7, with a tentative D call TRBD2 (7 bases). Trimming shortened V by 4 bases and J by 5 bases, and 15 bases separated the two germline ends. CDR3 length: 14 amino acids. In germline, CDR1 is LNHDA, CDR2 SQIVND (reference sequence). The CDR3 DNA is TGTGCCAGTAGTAGGGGGGGCGGTCACCACGAGCAGTACTTC. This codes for CASSRGGGHHEQYF.

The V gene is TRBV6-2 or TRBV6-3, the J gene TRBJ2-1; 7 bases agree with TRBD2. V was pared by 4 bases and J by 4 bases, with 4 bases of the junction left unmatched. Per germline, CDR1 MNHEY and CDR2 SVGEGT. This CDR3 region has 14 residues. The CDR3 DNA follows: TGTGCCAGCAGTTTCGCGGGGGTTTACAATGAGCAGTTCTTC. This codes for CASSFAGVYNEQFF.

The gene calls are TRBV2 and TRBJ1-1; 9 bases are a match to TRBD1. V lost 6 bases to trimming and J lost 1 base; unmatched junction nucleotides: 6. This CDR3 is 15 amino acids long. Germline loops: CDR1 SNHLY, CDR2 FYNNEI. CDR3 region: CASRTGQGRNTEAFF. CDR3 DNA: TGTGCCAGCAGGACCGGACAGGGGCGGAACACTGAAGCTTTCTTT.